This T cell receptor beta chain was sequenced during a study of blood T cell repertoires in COVID-19. Study context: Sites across the United States, Italy and Spain contributed samples from acute and convalescent COVID-19. PBMCs, B-cell-depleted T cells, or T cells provided the cDNA or gDNA that made up the material.

V was pared by 1 base and J by 4 bases, with 13 bases between. Per the germline V gene, CDR1 is LNHDA and CDR2 is SQIVND (reference sequence). The CDR3 consists of 15 residues. This clone was seen repeatedly, ten times or more. Original processing notes: By means of reference gene primer amplification, nucleated cell counts were estimated. Sequencing used immunoSEQ multiplex PCR; TCRdb keeps in-frame clones, though not all of them. Clonal size and the V and J genes are those of that table, whereas D and trimming came from the DNA. The sample shows 200,000 to 300,000 clones, about 85% of them seen only once.

The genes are TRBV19 and TRBJ1-2, with a possible D match to TRBD1 (5 bases). Input material: peripheral blood. This sequence originates from a man in his sixties who had recovered from COVID-19. CDR3 in amino acids: CASSIVGGQGYGYTF. The CDR3 DNA reads TGTGCCAGTAGTATAGTGGGGGGTCAGGGCTATGGCTACACCTTC.